What follows are 32 T cell receptor beta chains derived from one specimen sequenced in a study of T-cell reconstitution after alpha-beta-depleted transplantation in children. For TCRbeta, the library was prepared with unique molecular identifiers. Via MiXCR, TCRdb re-called the PCR reads, giving one row per CDR3 protein. The profile shows approximately 200,000 distinct CDR3 sequences, just over 14% of them singletons. The sequencing here drew on PBMCs from the stem cell graft donor, taken from the stem cell graft. The receptors shown here come from a human donor who donated a stem cell graft to a child with acute lymphoblastic leukemia.

This clonotype was recorded at least ten times. This chain connects TRBV5-1 to TRBJ2-7; 7 nucleotides line up with TRBD1. The CDR3 totals 15 residues. The germline gives CDR1 SGHRS, CDR2 YFSETQ. Trimming at V came to 4 bases and at J to 0 bases, leaving 7 bases not matched to a gene. The CDR3 DNA reads as TGCGCCAGCAGCATTAGACAGGGAGTCTCCTACGAGCAGTACTTC. As protein: CASSIRQGVSYEQYF.

The V gene is TRBV5-4, the J gene TRBJ1-2, with D unresolved. The CDR3 sequence is 12 residues long. Germline CDR1 reads SGHNT; CDR2 reads YYREEE (reference sequence). Trimming took off 4 bases at V and 4 bases at J, with 8 bases between the two ends. The CDR3 DNA reads TGTGCCAGCAGCCGACTGGGCTATGGCTACACCTTC. As protein: CASSRLGYGYTF. Looking up the rest from reference TRBV5-4 and TRBJ1-2 gives the full variable domain: ETGVTQSPTHLIKTRGQQVTLRCSSQSGHNTVSWYQQALGQGPQFIFQYYREEENGRGNFPPRFSGLQFPNYSSELNVNALELDDSALYLCASSRLGYGYTFGSGTRLTVV.

This clonotype was found many times. The gene calls are TRBV5-6 and TRBJ2-4, with 8 nucleotides matching TRBD1. V lost 4 bases and J lost 6; bases outside the gene matches: 12. The CDR3 is 16 residues long. The germline V gene encodes CDR1 SGHDT and CDR2 YYEEEE. This chain's CDR3 is CASSPNQGASGNIQYF. In DNA form, the CDR3 reads TGTGCCAGCAGCCCGAATCAGGGGGCTTCCGGAAACATTCAGTACTTC.

The rearrangement uses TRBV29-1 and TRBJ2-1; 8 nucleotides line up with TRBD2. Germline V lookup: CDR1 SQVTM, CDR2 ANQGSEA. J gave up 9 bases and V 7 bases, and 11 bases lay outside the gene matches. The CDR3 contains 13 residues. Here the CDR3 reads CSATGTRFGEQFF. Written as DNA, the CDR3 is TGCAGCGCTACCGGGACTAGGTTCGGTGAGCAGTTCTTC.

This clonotype was picked up many times. The V call is TRBV5-1, the J call TRBJ2-3, with D possibly matching TRBD2 (6 bases). Germline CDR1 SGHRS, CDR2 YFSETQ. V lost 3 bases, J lost 5 bases, and 19 bases lay in between. The CDR3 totals 16 residues. The CDR3 protein is CASSSAGPQIRDTQYF. CDR3 bases: TGCGCCAGCAGCTCGGCGGGACCACAGATACGAGATACGCAGTATTTT.

J is TRBJ1-1 and V is TRBV11-3, with D hard to call. In germline, CDR1 is SGHNT, CDR2 YENEEA. This CDR3 contains 14 residues. Trimming cost V 2 bases and J 7 bases, with 14 bases left between them. The CDR3, as DNA: TGTGCCAGCAGCTTATCATCCGAACAGCGTGAAGCTTTCTTT. The encoded protein is CASSLSSEQREAFF.

This clonotype was counted many times. The genes are TRBV7-8 and TRBJ2-3, with TRBD2 identical over 10 bases. The CDR3 has 17 residues. V was clipped by 5 bases and J by 4 bases; unmatched bases: 12. Germline V CDR1 and CDR2: SGHVS, FQNEAQ. The CDR3: CASSQIRLAGEADTQYF. In nucleotides, the CDR3 is TGTGCCAGCAGCCAAATTCGGCTAGCGGGAGAGGCAGATACGCAGTATTTT.

As concerns this clonotype: This likely stems from a read error, as it lies one base from a far larger clone. V usage is TRBV12-3 or TRBV12-4 and J usage is TRBJ1-5, with D uncertain. The V end lost 1 base, the J end lost 6 bases, and 4 bases lay between the germline ends. The CDR3 is 12 residues long. CDR3 in amino acids: CASSLVGQPQHF. CDR3 nucleotide sequence: TGTGCCAGCAGTTTAGTGGGTCAGCCCCAGCATTTT.

This clonotype appeared many times. This chain uses TRBV25-1 with TRBJ1-2, with 11 bases lining up with TRBD1. With V trimmed by 6 bases and J by 3 bases, 6 bases remained unmatched. CDR1 MGHDK and CDR2 SYGVNS come from the germline V gene. CDR3 length: 15 amino acids. DNA for the CDR3: TGTGCCAGCAGCCCTAGGACAGGGGGCGACTATGGCTACACCTTC. It yields the protein CASSPRTGGDYGYTF.

In this sample, this clonotype turned up many times. The chain employs TRBV12-3 or TRBV12-4 and TRBJ2-5; D is unresolved. The length of the CDR3 is 13 residues. With 1 base removed from V and 2 bases from J, the gap between germline ends came to 5 bases. The CDR3 DNA is TGTGCCAGCAGTTTAGGGCGACAAGAGACCCAGTACTTC. Translating gives CASSLGRQETQYF.

This clonotype was seen ten or more times. The CDR3 DNA reads TGTGCCAGCAGTCGTTGGGACAGGGGAAACATTCAGTACTTC. Its protein product is CASSRWDRGNIQYF. The gene calls are TRBV12-3 or TRBV12-4 and TRBJ2-4, with 10 bases aligning to TRBD1. The CDR3 runs to 14 residues. The V and J ends lost 5 bases and 6 bases, in that order; junction bases with no gene match: 4.

In its sample, this clonotype was seen many times. This chain links TRBV29-1 with TRBJ1-5; no clear D. CDR1 is SQVTM and CDR2 is ANQGSEA in the germline V gene. The V end lost 7 bases, the J end lost 0 bases, and 13 bases lay between the germline ends. The CDR3 has 14 amino acids. CDR3 bases: TGCAGCGCAGCGACGGCTTATAGCAATCAGCCCCAGCATTTT. This sequence encodes CSAATAYSNQPQHF.

This clonotype was counted at least ten times. The chain recombines TRBV7-8 with TRBJ1-6, with 8 bases identical to TRBD1. The V segment lost 5 bases and the J segment 9 bases; nucleotides outside the gene matches: 9. The CDR3 contains 15 residues. The germline gives CDR1 SGHVS, CDR2 FQNEAQ. Here the CDR3 reads CASSRNPGGSSPLHF. As DNA, the CDR3 is TGTGCCAGCAGCAGAAACCCAGGGGGCTCTTCACCCCTCCACTTT.

This clonotype came up many times. The chain couples TRBV7-2 to TRBJ2-7, with TRBD1 matching 10 bases. The length of the CDR3 is 14 residues. V was pared by 5 bases and J by 6 bases, with 7 bases of the junction left unmatched. Per the germline V gene, CDR1 is SGHTA and CDR2 is FQGNSA. The CDR3 DNA follows: TGTGCCAGCAGCGCGGGGACAGGGGACAGCGAGCAGTACTTC. Translating it yields CASSAGTGDSEQYF.

In this sample, this clonotype turned up many times. The genes are TRBV7-9 and TRBJ1-1; TRBD1 is a possible D gene (5 bases). The germline V and J ends were trimmed by 5 bases and 4 bases, with 17 bases remaining between them. This CDR3 has 15 residues. Germline V lookup: CDR1 SEHNR, CDR2 FQNEAQ (reference sequence). The CDR3 here is CASSPRRGELTEAFF. The CDR3 coding sequence is TGTGCCAGCAGCCCACGTCGGGGGGAACTCACTGAAGCTTTCTTT.

This clonotype was counted ten times or more. The rearrangement links TRBV10-3 to TRBJ2-7; a weak D match, TRBD1 (7 bases). The length of the CDR3 is 13 residues. Trimming removed 6 bases at V and 6 bases at J, with 15 bases between. The germline V gene encodes CDR1 ENHRY and CDR2 SYGVKD. CDR3 coding DNA: TGTGCCATCAGCCCTCAGGGGGGCGTCGAGCAGTACTTC. Translation gives CAISPQGGVEQYF.

This clonotype was found a few times. The chain uses TRBV20-1 and TRBJ1-2, with TRBD1 identical over 11 bases. V shed 2 bases and J 8 bases; nucleotides not matched to a gene: 4. This CDR3 is built from 13 residues. CDR1 and CDR2 from the germline V gene are DFQATT and SNEGSKA (reference sequence). CDR3 bases: TGCAGTGCTAGAACCGGGACAGGGGGAGGCTACACCTTC. Translated: CSARTGTGGGYTF.

There are many counts of this clonotype. The chain combines TRBV10-3 with TRBJ1-2, with 9 positions matching TRBD1. The germline gives CDR1 ENHRY, CDR2 SYGVKD. This CDR3 has 15 amino acids. Germline trimming cut 11 bases from V and 6 bases from J; bases unmatched to any gene: 16. The CDR3: CASSGTGNPGDGYTF. CDR3 DNA sequence: TGTGCCTCCTCCGGGACAGGGAACCCCGGCGATGGCTACACCTTC.

This chain connects TRBV5-1 to TRBJ2-3; no clear D. V shed 1 base and J shed 4 bases, with 10 bases lying between them. CDR1 and CDR2 from the germline V gene are SGHRS and YFSETQ. This CDR3 spans 14 amino acids. The CDR3 is CASSLFSTPDTQYF. In DNA form, the CDR3 reads TGCGCCAGCAGCTTGTTTTCTACCCCAGATACGCAGTATTTT.

Many counts were recorded for this clonotype. This chain joins TRBV11-2 and TRBJ1-6, with TRBD1 as a possible D gene (5 bases). Germline assignment: CDR1 SGHAT and CDR2 FQNNGV. The CDR3 is 17 residues long. Trimming cost V 2 bases and J 10 bases, with 21 bases left between them. The CDR3 bases are TGTGCCAGCAGCTTACGCCCCCCGCAGGGAGGGGACTCACCCCTCCACTTT. Translating it yields CASSLRPPQGGDSPLHF. The complete variable domain, with remaining parts taken from reference TRBV11-2 and TRBJ1-6, reads EAGVAQSPRYKIIEKRQSVAFWCNPISGHATLYWYQQILGQGPKLLIQFQNNGVVDDSQLPKDRFSAERLKGVDSTLKIQPAKLEDSAVYLCASSLRPPQGGDSPLHFGNGTRLTVT.

The rearrangement joins TRBV20-1 to TRBJ2-7; a weak D match, TRBD2 (6 bases). The CDR3 has 15 residues. Germline-derived CDR1 and CDR2 are DFQATT and SNEGSKA (reference sequence). Trimming took off 2 bases at V and 2 bases at J, with 16 bases between the two ends. The CDR3 loop is CSARSHGASAYEQYF. The CDR3 coding sequence is TGCAGTGCTAGATCTCATGGGGCTAGCGCCTACGAGCAGTACTTC.

The rearrangement joins TRBV11-3 to TRBJ2-1, with TRBD2 matching over 12 bases. Trimming at V came to 2 bases and at J to 10 bases, leaving 12 bases not matched to a gene. The CDR3 length is 17 residues. CDR1 and CDR2 from the germline V gene are SGHNT and YENEEA. The CDR3 region is CASSLKLTSGSLGEQFF. The CDR3 bases are TGTGCCAGCAGCTTAAAGTTGACTAGCGGGAGTCTGGGCGAGCAGTTCTTC. Full variable domain (remainder filled in from reference TRBV11-3 and TRBJ2-1): EAGVVQSPRYKIIEKKQPVAFWCNPISGHNTLYWYLQNLGQGPELLIRYENEEAVDDSQLPKDRFSAERLKGVDSTLKIQPAELGDSAVYLCASSLKLTSGSLGEQFFGPGTRLTVL.

At least ten counts were recorded for this clonotype. The chain carries TRBV5-1 and TRBJ2-1, with 9 bases identical to TRBD2. The CDR3 has 15 residues. The V segment lost 0 bases and the J segment 7 bases; nucleotides outside the gene matches: 5. Germline CDR1 SGHRS, CDR2 YFSETQ. The CDR3 nucleotides read TGCGCCAGCAGCTTGGGGTCTAGCGGGACAAATGAGCAGTTCTTC. Its protein is CASSLGSSGTNEQFF. The complete variable domain, with remaining parts taken from reference TRBV5-1 and TRBJ2-1, reads KAGVTQTPRYLIKTRGQQVTLSCSPISGHRSVSWYQQTPGQGLQFLFEYFSETQRNKGNFPGRFSGRQFSNSRSEMNVSTLELGDSALYLCASSLGSSGTNEQFFGPGTRLTVL.

This chain uses TRBV23-1 with TRBJ2-5, with D possibly matching TRBD2 (8 bases). TRBV23-1 is sorted into the ORF group, with uncertain function. The ends were cut back, 4 bases at V and 2 bases at J, with 23 bases in the middle. The CDR3 length is 18 residues. The CDR3 sequence is CASSPPGRDSCPQETQYF. Here the CDR3 DNA reads TGCGCCAGCAGTCCCCCCGGGAGGGACAGCTGTCCTCAAGAGACCCAGTACTTC.

This clonotype was seen ten or more times. J is TRBJ2-1 and V is TRBV27; TRBD2 is a possible D gene (5 bases). CDR1 MNHEY and CDR2 SMNVEV come from the germline V gene (reference sequence). V lost 5 bases, J lost 8 bases, and 19 bases lay in between. The CDR3 consists of 15 residues. The chain's CDR3 is CASSPTGEALHEQFF. CDR3 bases: TGTGCCAGCAGTCCTACCGGGGAAGCTCTACATGAGCAGTTCTTC.

This clonotype was seen a handful of times. The V call is TRBV5-4, the J call TRBJ1-2; TRBD1 might be the D (5 bases). The germline V gene has CDR1 SGHNT and CDR2 YYREEE (reference sequence). The CDR3 totals 13 residues. V was shortened by 2 bases and J by 2 bases, with 7 bases between the two germline ends. Here the CDR3 reads CASSFAGNYGYTF. Here the CDR3 DNA reads TGTGCCAGCAGCTTCGCAGGGAACTATGGCTACACCTTC.

This clonotype has at least ten counts. V gene TRBV29-1 combines with J gene TRBJ2-3; 11 positions match TRBD1. The V gene's germline CDR1 is SQVTM and CDR2 ANQGSEA. Trimming at V came to 6 bases and at J to 4 bases, leaving 9 bases not matched to a gene. The CDR3 runs 15 residues. The CDR3 region has the DNA TGCAGCGTAGCCAGGACAGGGGGCAACGCAGATACGCAGTATTTT. Protein product: CSVARTGGNADTQYF.

In the case of this clonotype: This clone may be a read error of a much larger clone one base away. The chain links TRBV29-1 to TRBJ1-2; D ambiguous. This CDR3 spans 12 amino acids. V lost 5 bases to trimming and J lost 4 bases, with 11 bases between them. Per the germline V gene, CDR1 is SQVTM and CDR2 is ANQGSEA. The CDR3 is CSVLGGIYGYTF. As DNA, the CDR3 is TGCAGCGTTCTTGGTGGGATCTATGGCTACACCTTC.

This clonotype came up a few times. This chain links TRBV7-9 with TRBJ2-3, with TRBD2 matching over 9 bases. In germline, CDR1 is SEHNR, CDR2 FQNEAQ (reference sequence). This CDR3 region has 16 residues. V was clipped by 4 bases and J by 5 bases; unmatched bases: 10. CDR3 in amino acids: CASSSGLAFRGDTQYF. The CDR3 region has the DNA TGTGCCAGCAGCTCGGGACTAGCCTTCCGTGGAGATACGCAGTATTTT.

This clonotype was counted at least ten times. V gene TRBV3-1 combines with J gene TRBJ2-4; D is possibly TRBD2 (5 bases). This CDR3 spans 12 amino acids. V shed 3 bases and J shed 9 bases, with 9 bases lying between them. The germline gives CDR1 LGHDT, CDR2 YNNKEL (reference sequence). The DNA for the CDR3 is TGTGCCAGCAGCCAGAGGGTGGGCATTCAGTACTTC. Translated: CASSQRVGIQYF.

This clonotype was recorded many times. The chain carries TRBV7-9 and TRBJ2-1; 9 bases map to TRBD1. CDR3 length equals 14 residues. The junction had 7 bases not matched to a gene; V was cut back by 6 bases and J by 7 bases. Looked up from germline, CDR1 is SEHNR and CDR2 is FQNEAQ (reference sequence). The CDR3 loop is CASSSGGTGNEQFF. CDR3 bases: TGTGCCAGCAGTAGTGGAGGGACAGGGAATGAGCAGTTCTTC.

This clonotype has more than one count but fewer than ten. V usage is TRBV12-3 or TRBV12-4 and J usage is TRBJ2-2, with a weak D call TRBD1 (6 bases). This CDR3 is 19 amino acids long. V shed 6 bases and J shed 1 base, with 24 bases lying between them. In DNA form, the CDR3 reads TGTGCCAGCAGCATCCATATCGGGGCAGGGGCACAGAACACCGGGGAGCTGTTTTTT. Protein: CASSIHIGAGAQNTGELFF.